The sample holds one count of the clone carrying this T cell receptor beta chain. Antigen: not known. Germline CDR1 and CDR2: MNHEY and SMNVEV (reference sequence). The CDR3 consists of 15 residues. V lost 2 bases and J lost 3, with 14 bases in between. Sequencing was performed with immunoSEQ multiplex PCR; in TCRdb, only in-frame clones are kept and a portion is missing. The table shows hundreds of thousands of clones, with 95% to 96% occurring only once. This specimen belongs to a study of shared clonotypes between healthy human individuals. Whole-study results and caveats: Generation probability values for non-shared clonotypes were lower than those for clonotypes shared by all four donors. Between a few donors, naive CD4 clonotypes were shared at a level of around 5.1%. The rarefaction results pointed to incomplete sorted-subset sequencing despite large depth.

CD45RO-negative, CCR7-positively selected cells formed the naive CD8 fraction, excluding terminally differentiated effector memory CD45RA+ cells. The chain has TRBV27 and TRBJ2-7; possible D gene TRBD2, 5 bases. The specimen was naive CD8+ T cells sorted from blood. The origin of this receptor is a woman aged 25 to 45 in good health. CDR3 sequence reads: CASSLREFPIYEQYF. CDR3 in DNA: TGTGCCAGCAGTTTAAGGGAGTTCCCGATCTACGAGCAGTACTTC.